The clone carrying this TCR beta chain occurred once. Its specificity is unknown. Before the COVID-19 pandemic, during about 2011-2019, CD4+ T cells were taken from unexposed donors. CD4+ T cells were isolated from the cells after around eleven days of culture. The entry originates in a study of CD4 T cells in relation to SARS-CoV-2 and coronaviruses. Some clones are missing from TCRdb's copy, which holds only in-frame ones; the method was immunoSEQ multiplex PCR. The table shows roughly 30,000 clones, with approximately 76% occurring only once. V lost 7 bases and J 1 base, leaving 13 bases between the germline ends. The CDR3 runs to 13 residues. Germline loops: CDR1 SQVTM, CDR2 ANQGSEA.

The specimen sequenced was CD4+ T cells from PBMCs, cultured in vitro. The genes are TRBV29-1 and TRBJ1-2; no clear D. The clonotype comes from a human donor in good health. CDR3 sequence (DNA): TGCAGCGCCTTCTTTAGCGGTAACTATGGCTACACCTTC. Protein product: CSAFFSGNYGYTF.